This entry lists 19 T cell receptor beta chains sequenced from one sample in a study of regulatory dendritic cells for organ transplantation. Sorted T cells were CFSE-labeled and cultured approximately five days with allogeneic regulatory or mature dendritic cells at 1:10. The data were produced by immunoSEQ multiplex PCR, yet TCRdb's version contains in-frame clones alone and is incomplete. Among some 10,000 clones listed, roughly four fifths were seen once. No antigens are known for them. The specimen was memory CD4+ T cells from blood cultured with regulatory dendritic cells. Indicated subset: CD45RO+ memory T cells. The source of these receptors is a human donor in good health.

This chain links TRBV7-2 with TRBJ2-1; D uncertain. The CDR3 is 13 amino acids. V was shortened by 4 bases and J by 7 bases, with 11 bases between the two germline ends. Germline V gene data show CDR1 as SGHTA and CDR2 as FQGNSA. CDR3 nucleotides: TGTGCCAGCAGCTCCAGTAATCTTAATGAGCAGTTCTTC. Translation gives CASSSSNLNEQFF.

The chain joins TRBV9 to TRBJ2-1; a possible D gene is TRBD2 (6 bases). The V and J ends lost 0 bases and 2 bases respectively, with 9 bases between them. Germline CDR1 and CDR2: SGDLS and YYNGEE. The CDR3 is made up of 15 amino acids. The CDR3 DNA reads TGTGCCAGCAGCGTAGCCGGGGGTACCTACAATGAGCAGTTCTTC. This codes for CASSVAGGTYNEQFF. The full variable domain, rest sourced from reference TRBV9 and TRBJ2-1, is DSGVTQTPKHLITATGQRVTLRCSPRSGDLSVYWYQQSLDQGLQFLIQYYNGEERAKGNILERFSAQQFPDLHSELNLSSLELGDSALYFCASSVAGGTYNEQFFGPGTRLTVL.

V is TRBV7-2 and J is TRBJ1-1; D ambiguous. CDR1 and CDR2 (germline): SGHTA, FQGNSA. This CDR3 is built from 14 residues. Trimming stripped 5 bases from V and 2 bases from J, with 12 bases between. The CDR3 is CASSPREGNTEAFF. CDR3 in DNA: TGTGCCAGCAGCCCAAGGGAGGGTAACACTGAAGCTTTCTTT.

CDR3 DNA: TGTGCCAGCACCCGGGACAGGGGCTACGAGCAGTACTTC. It encodes CASTRDRGYEQYF. V gene TRBV7-2 combines with J gene TRBJ2-7; 10 bases agree with TRBD1. The CDR3 consists of 13 residues. Germline V lookup: CDR1 SGHTA, CDR2 FQGNSA. The junction had 3 bases not matched to a gene; V was cut back by 7 bases and J by 3 bases.

The chain links TRBV29-1 to TRBJ2-5; 10 bases fit TRBD2. After removal of 5 bases from V and 4 bases from J, the junction contained 4 bases not matched to a gene. Germline CDR1 is SQVTM and CDR2 is ANQGSEA. The CDR3 sequence is 13 residues long. As DNA, the CDR3 is TGCAGCGTTAGGCCTAGCGGGGGAGAGACCCAGTACTTC. Amino acids: CSVRPSGGETQYF.

In its sample, this clone was seen a few times. The chain is built from TRBV11-2 and TRBJ2-7; weak D call: TRBD2 (7 bases). The CDR3 length is 16 residues. The V end lost 2 bases, the J end lost 4 bases, and 18 bases lay between the germline ends. Germline CDR1 and CDR2: SGHAT and FQNNGV. The chain's CDR3 is CASSLKAGATEYEQYF. The CDR3 nucleotides are TGTGCCAGCAGCTTAAAGGCGGGGGCTACCGAATACGAGCAGTACTTC.

The chain couples TRBV6-5 to TRBJ1-1; 9 bases align to TRBD1. V shed 5 bases, J shed 5 bases, and the junction held 9 bases outside the gene matches. This CDR3 is 15 amino acids long. Germline-derived CDR1 and CDR2 are MNHEY and SVGAGI. The DNA of the CDR3 is TGTGCCAGCAGTACGGGACAGGGCGGAGGGACTGAAGCTTTCTTT. The encoded protein is CASSTGQGGGTEAFF.

This chain connects TRBV19 to TRBJ1-6; TRBD1 agrees at 7 bases. This CDR3 region has 16 residues. Unmatched junction bases numbered 7, after V lost 2 bases and J lost 6 bases. CDR1 and CDR2 from the germline V gene are LNHDA and SQIVND (reference sequence). CDR3 coding DNA: TGTGCCAGTAGTATACGGGGACAGCGCCGTAATTCACCCCTCCACTTT. Encoded protein: CASSIRGQRRNSPLHF.

J is TRBJ1-1 and V is TRBV6-1, with a tentative D call TRBD1 (6 bases). Trimming took 5 bases from V and 8 from J, leaving 9 bases between them. The CDR3 contains 11 residues. Looked up from germline, CDR1 is MNHNS and CDR2 is SASEGT. CDR3 amino acids: CASSKDREAFF. The CDR3 bases are TGTGCCAGCAGTAAAGACAGGGAAGCTTTCTTT.

The V call is TRBV29-1, the J call TRBJ1-2; TRBD1 matches at 7 bases. The CDR3 covers 13 residues. Germline V gene sequence: CDR1 SQVTM, CDR2 ANQGSEA. The V gene end was trimmed by 6 bases and the J gene end by 7 bases; junction bases not matched to a gene: 11. CDR3 in DNA: TGCAGCGTGGCGGACAGGTTAGACACTGGCTACACCTTC. Protein sequence: CSVADRLDTGYTF.

The V gene is TRBV11-3, the J gene TRBJ1-1; TRBD1 aligns across 7 bases. This CDR3 contains 14 residues. Germline V lookup: CDR1 SGHNT, CDR2 YENEEA. V gave up 5 bases and J gave up 4 bases; unmatched junction bases: 7. CDR3 nucleotide sequence: TGTGCCAGCAGCAAGTCCAACAGGGGCACTGAAGCTTTCTTT. Its translation: CASSKSNRGTEAFF.

The chain employs TRBV5-8 and TRBJ2-5, with 9 bases matching TRBD1. This CDR3 comprises 16 residues. Germline V gives CDR1 SGHTS, CDR2 YDEGEE. J lost 4 bases, V lost 0 bases, and 7 bases had no gene match. The CDR3 region has the DNA TGTGCCAGCAGCTTGGGAAACAGGGGGCGAAGAGAGACCCAGTACTTC. This encodes CASSLGNRGRRETQYF.

The table lists this clone with a count of one. The chain links TRBV19 to TRBJ1-2, with 7 positions matching TRBD1. The CDR3 length is 15 residues. Per the germline V gene, CDR1 is LNHDA and CDR2 is SQIVND (reference sequence). V shed 6 bases and J 2 bases; nucleotides not matched to a gene: 9. CDR3 in amino acids: CASSPGPGGNYGYTF. The CDR3 DNA reads TGTGCCAGTAGCCCCGGGCCAGGGGGGAACTATGGCTACACCTTC.

This CDR3 is CASSVEVGPQRGGYNEQFF. CDR3 in DNA: TGTGCCAGCAGCGTAGAGGTAGGCCCACAGCGGGGGGGTTACAATGAGCAGTTCTTC. The chain recombines TRBV9 with TRBJ2-1, with 10 nucleotides matching TRBD2. V shed 0 bases and J 4 bases; nucleotides not matched to a gene: 13. The length of the CDR3 is 19 residues. The germline V gene encodes CDR1 SGDLS and CDR2 YYNGEE.

The CDR3 coding sequence is TGTGCCAGCAGAGGCGGGGACAGCCTTAATTCACCCCTCCACTTT. This encodes CASRGGDSLNSPLHF. This chain connects TRBV25-1 to TRBJ1-6; 7 bases match TRBD1. The CDR3 runs to 15 residues. With V trimmed by 6 bases and J by 6 bases, 8 bases remained unmatched. CDR1 and CDR2 from the germline V gene are MGHDK and SYGVNS.

This sequence joins TRBV7-9 and TRBJ1-2; D remains unclear. Germline CDR1 SEHNR, CDR2 FQNEAQ (reference sequence). This CDR3 contains 15 residues. V lost 5 bases and J 6 bases, leaving 19 bases between the germline ends. CDR3 bases: TGTGCCAGCAGCCCGGTGGGCACGGGAAACCATGGCTACACCTTC. Translation gives CASSPVGTGNHGYTF.

CDR3 amino acids: CASSLGQLNEKLFF. For the CDR3, the DNA is TGTGCCAGCAGCCTGGGACAGCTTAATGAAAAACTGTTTTTT. This rearrangement joins TRBV5-5 to TRBJ1-4, with 7 bases aligning to TRBD1. The CDR3 consists of 14 residues. V shed 4 bases and J 4 bases; nucleotides not matched to a gene: 4. Germline CDR1 reads SGHKS; CDR2 reads YYEKEE (reference sequence).

This clone is labeled as medium-sized (0.01 to 0.1%). This chain joins TRBV4-2 and TRBJ1-1; D is ambiguous. The germline V and J ends were trimmed by 4 bases and 1 base, with 13 bases remaining between them. The germline V gene has CDR1 LGHNA and CDR2 YNFKEQ. CDR3 size: 15 residues. The CDR3 loop is CASSPATGRNTEAFF. The CDR3 coding sequence is TGTGCCAGCAGCCCCGCGACGGGAAGGAACACTGAAGCTTTCTTT.

The chain employs TRBV7-9 and TRBJ1-5, with D possibly TRBD1 on 5 matching bases. From germline, CDR1 is SEHNR and CDR2 FQNEAQ (reference sequence). Between the trimmed V and J ends, which lost 5 bases and 7 bases, there was a span of 12 bases. The CDR3 extends over 13 amino acids. In nucleotides, the CDR3 is TGTGCCAGCAGCCGGGGGATACAGCAGCCCCAGCATTTT. Its translation: CASSRGIQQPQHF.